This TCR beta chain was found in a study of T cells of healthy individuals. CDR1 MNHEY and CDR2 SMNVEV come from the germline V gene (reference sequence). The CDR3 is made up of 16 amino acids. The V gene lost 3 bases and the J gene lost 4 bases, with 16 bases spanning the gap. At least ten counts were recorded for this clonotype. TCRdb used MiXCR to reprocess the 5' RACE reads, holding one entry per CDR3 protein. The repertoire holds about 60,000 distinct CDR3 sequences, 15% to 20% seen once, with around 5.1% in the top ten. This receptor was identified in a human donor in good health. The rearrangement uses TRBV27 and TRBJ2-1; D possibly corresponds to TRBD2 (5 bases). CDR3 DNA sequence: TGTGCCAGCAGTTTCCGCCCCCTAGCTCCTTACAATGAGCAGTTCTTC. It yields the protein CASSFRPLAPYNEQFF.